This TCR beta chain was profiled in a study of control samples from healthy donors and cancer patients. Sequenced by immunoSEQ multiplex PCR; TCRdb stores in-frame clones only, minus some. Of about 120,000 clones listed, about 86% are singletons. CDR1 SGHTA and CDR2 FQGNSA come from the germline V gene. Trimming stripped 3 bases from V and 7 bases from J, with 15 bases between. This CDR3 is 14 amino acids long. This TCR derives from a young man in good health. This chain links TRBV7-2 with TRBJ2-5; possibly TRBD2 for D (5 bases). The sequenced material came from blood. In DNA, the CDR3 is TGTGCCAGCAGCTTGGACTGGTCCAGTGGGACCCAGTACTTC. It yields the protein CASSLDWSSGTQYF.